This TCR beta chain is from a study of blood T cell repertoires in COVID-19. Background on the study: PBMCs, B-cell-depleted T cells, or T cells provided the cDNA or gDNA that made up the material.

In the study's own analysis: Estimates of nucleated cell counts were drawn from the amplification of reference gene primers. The repertoire was sequenced with immunoSEQ multiplex PCR; TCRdb's copy has only in-frame clones and lacks some. V, J and clone size derive from that table, while D and trimming were established from the DNA sequence. The table lists a few hundred thousand clones, approximately 87% of them singletons. The CDR3 has 17 amino acids. After removal of 3 bases from V and 4 bases from J, the junction contained 5 bases not matched to a gene. Germline CDR1 and CDR2: WNHNN and SYGVQD (reference sequence).

This TCR derives from a woman aged 25 to 39 with COVID-19, enrolled during active disease. The chain combines TRBV10-1 with TRBJ2-1, with 14 bases aligning to TRBD2. The specimen sequenced was peripheral blood. The chain's CDR3 is CASSDPGLAGGYNEQFF. The CDR3 nucleotides read TGCGCCAGCAGTGACCCAGGACTAGCGGGAGGTTACAATGAGCAGTTCTTC.